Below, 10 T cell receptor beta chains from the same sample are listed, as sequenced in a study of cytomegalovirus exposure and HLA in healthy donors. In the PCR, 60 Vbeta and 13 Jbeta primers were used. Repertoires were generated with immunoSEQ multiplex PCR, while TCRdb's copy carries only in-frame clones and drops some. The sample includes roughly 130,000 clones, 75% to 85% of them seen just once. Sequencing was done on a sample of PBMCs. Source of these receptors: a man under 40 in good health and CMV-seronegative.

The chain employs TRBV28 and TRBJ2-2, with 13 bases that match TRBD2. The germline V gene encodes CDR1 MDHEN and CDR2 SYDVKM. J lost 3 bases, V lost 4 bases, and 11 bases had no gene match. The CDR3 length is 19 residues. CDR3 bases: TGTGCCAGCAGTTCCGTGACTAGCGGGAGGCGTGGGGACACCGGGGAGCTGTTTTTT. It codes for CASSSVTSGRRGDTGELFF.

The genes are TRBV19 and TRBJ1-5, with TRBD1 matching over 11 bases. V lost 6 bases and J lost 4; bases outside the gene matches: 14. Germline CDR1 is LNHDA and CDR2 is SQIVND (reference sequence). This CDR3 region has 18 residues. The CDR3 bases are TGTGCCAGTAGAACCCGCGGACAGGGGGCTATGGGGAATCAGCCCCAGCATTTT. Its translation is CASRTRGQGAMGNQPQHF. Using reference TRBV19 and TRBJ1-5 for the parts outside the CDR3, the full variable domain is DGGITQSPKYLFRKEGQNVTLSCEQNLNHDAMYWYRQDPGQGLRLIYYSQIVNDFQKGDIAEGYSVSREKKESFPLTVTSAQKNPTAFYLCASRTRGQGAMGNQPQHFGDGTRLSIL.

The CDR3 nucleotides are TGTGCCAGCGAAGGACAGGGAGGGAACTATGGCTACACCTTC. Its protein is CASEGQGGNYGYTF. The chain links TRBV6-1 to TRBJ1-2; 8 bases match TRBD1. CDR1 MNHNS and CDR2 SASEGT come from the germline V gene. CDR3 length: 14 residues. V lost 8 bases, J lost 2 bases, and 7 bases stayed unmatched.

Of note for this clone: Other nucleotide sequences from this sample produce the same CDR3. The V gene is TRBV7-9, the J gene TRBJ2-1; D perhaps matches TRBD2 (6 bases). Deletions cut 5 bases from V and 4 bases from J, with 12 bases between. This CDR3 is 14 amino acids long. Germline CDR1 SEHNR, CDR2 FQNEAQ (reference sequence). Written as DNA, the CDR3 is TGTGCCAGCAGCCCAAGCGCGGGGTACAATGAGCAGTTCTTC. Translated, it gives CASSPSAGYNEQFF.

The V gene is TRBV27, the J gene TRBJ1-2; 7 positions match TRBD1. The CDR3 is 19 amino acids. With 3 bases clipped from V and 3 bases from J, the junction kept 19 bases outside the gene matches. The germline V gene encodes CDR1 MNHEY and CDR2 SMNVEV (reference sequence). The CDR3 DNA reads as TGTGCCAGCAGTTTCCTAGGTTTACAGGGGCTCCATCCGGACTATGGCTACACCTTC. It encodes CASSFLGLQGLHPDYGYTF.

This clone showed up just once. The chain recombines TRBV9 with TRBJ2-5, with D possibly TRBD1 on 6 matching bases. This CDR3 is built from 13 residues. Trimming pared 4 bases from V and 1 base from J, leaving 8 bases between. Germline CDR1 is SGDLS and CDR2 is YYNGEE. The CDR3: CASSQGPQETQYF. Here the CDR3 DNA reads TGTGCCAGCAGCCAGGGGCCCCAAGAGACCCAGTACTTC.

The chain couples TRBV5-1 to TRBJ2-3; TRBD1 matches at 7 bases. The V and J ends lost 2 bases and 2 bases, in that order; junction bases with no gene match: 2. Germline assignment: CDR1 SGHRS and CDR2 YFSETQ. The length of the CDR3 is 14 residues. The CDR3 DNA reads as TGCGCCAGCAGCTTCACAGGGGACACAGATACGCAGTATTTT. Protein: CASSFTGDTDTQYF.

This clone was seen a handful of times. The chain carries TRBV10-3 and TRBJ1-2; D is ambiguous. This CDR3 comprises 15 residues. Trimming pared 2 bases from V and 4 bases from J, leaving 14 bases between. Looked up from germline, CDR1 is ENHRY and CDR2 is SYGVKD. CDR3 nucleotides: TGTGCCATCAGTGAGGATCCAGGCGACGCCTATGGCTACACCTTC. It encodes CAISEDPGDAYGYTF.

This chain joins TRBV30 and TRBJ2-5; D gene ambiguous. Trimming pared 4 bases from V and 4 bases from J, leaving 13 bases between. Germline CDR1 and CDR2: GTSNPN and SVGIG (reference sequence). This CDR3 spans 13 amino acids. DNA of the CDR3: TGTGCCTGGACTTCGCAGCCGGGAGAGACCCAGTACTTC. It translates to CAWTSQPGETQYF.

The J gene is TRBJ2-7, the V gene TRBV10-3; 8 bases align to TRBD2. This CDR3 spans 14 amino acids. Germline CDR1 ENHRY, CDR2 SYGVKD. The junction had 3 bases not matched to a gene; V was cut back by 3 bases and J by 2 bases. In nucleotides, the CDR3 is TGTGCCATCAGTGATCTAGCGGGTACCTACGAGCAGTACTTC. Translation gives CAISDLAGTYEQYF.